This T cell receptor beta chain stems from a study of blood T cell repertoires in COVID-19. Overall study context: The origin of the acute and convalescent COVID-19 samples was the United States, Italy and Spain. Sources were T cells, B-cell-depleted T cells, or PBMCs; the material itself was cDNA or gDNA.

With 7 bases clipped from V and 3 bases from J, the junction kept 5 bases outside the gene matches. The CDR3 has 13 amino acids. CDR1 is SGHRS and CDR2 is YFSETQ in the germline V gene. Profiled with immunoSEQ multiplex PCR; TCRdb holds only in-frame clones, not every one. The table has fewer than 250,000 clones, 80% to 90% seen once. This TCR was sampled from a woman aged 70-85 years with active or convalescent COVID-19. Source material: peripheral blood. The chain recombines TRBV5-1 with TRBJ2-7; 9 bases align to TRBD2. In DNA form, the CDR3 reads TGCGCCAGCGCCCCAGCGGGAGGCTACGAGCAGTACTTC. It specifies CASAPAGGYEQYF.